Listed below are T cell receptor beta chains from one sample, sequenced in a study of OX40 agonist ivuxolimab in advanced cancers. Profiled with immunoSEQ multiplex PCR; TCRdb holds only in-frame clones, not every one. The table has about 150,000 clones, just over 90% seen once. The sample here was CD4+ or CD8+ T cells sorted from blood, taken in a trial of the OX40 agonist ivuxolimab. The receptors were sampled from an adult with an advanced solid tumor such as melanoma, head and neck, liver or kidney cancer. The CDR3 runs from the conserved cysteine through the conserved F or W. D genes are given only for firm matches. Rows give clone size only sometimes, using once, few, many, or a class for an expanded clone.

abundance	len	v_gene	d_gene	j_gene	CDR3aa	CDR3nt
NA	15	TRBV5-1	TRBD2	TRBJ2-5	CASSPQSGGQETQYF	TGCGCCAGCAGCCCCCAGAGCGGGGGACAAGAGACCCAGTACTTC
NA	14	TRBV6-5	NA	TRBJ2-2	CASSSRTLAGELFF	TGTGCCAGCAGTTCTAGGACGTTAGCCGGGGAGCTGTTTTTT
NA	19	TRBV5-1	NA	TRBJ1-6	CASSLADVTDFHYNSPLHF	TGCGCCAGCAGCTTGGCTGATGTTACGGATTTTCACTATAATTCACCCCTCCACTTT
NA	16	TRBV5-4	TRBD1	TRBJ1-1	CASSQDADRFDTEAFF	TGTGCCAGCAGCCAAGATGCGGACAGGTTCGACACTGAAGCTTTCTTT
NA	14	TRBV13	NA	TRBJ1-3	CASSLGLDGNTIYF	TGTGCCAGCAGCTTAGGCCTAGATGGAAACACCATATATTTT
NA	14	TRBV7-8	NA	TRBJ1-1	CASSLGASGSEAFF	TGTGCCAGCAGCTTAGGAGCGTCGGGATCTGAAGCTTTCTTT
NA	13	TRBV27	NA	TRBJ1-6	CASSLLGRVPLHF	TGTGCCAGCAGCCTCCTCGGGAGAGTACCCCTCCACTTT
NA	15	TRBV7-3	NA	TRBJ2-3	CASSPSGVETDTQYF	TGTGCCAGCAGCCCAAGCGGAGTTGAGACAGATACGCAGTATTTT
NA	17	TRBV7-3	NA	TRBJ2-7	CASSLDWPDKGSYEQYF	TGTGCCAGCAGCTTAGATTGGCCGGACAAAGGCTCCTACGAGCAGTACTTC
once	14	TRBV6-5	TRBD2	TRBJ2-7	CVSSYLAGVDEQYF	TGTGTCAGCAGTTATCTAGCGGGAGTGGACGAGCAGTACTTC
NA	13	TRBV5-1	TRBD1	TRBJ2-7	CASRLGQAYEQYF	TGCGCCAGCAGACTCGGACAGGCCTACGAGCAGTACTTC
NA	11	TRBV30	NA	TRBJ1-4	CALATNEKLFF	TGTGCCCTGGCCACTAATGAAAAACTGTTTTTT
NA	15	TRBV9	TRBD1	TRBJ2-7	CASSGTGAISYEQYF	TGTGCCAGCAGCGGGACAGGGGCCATCTCCTACGAGCAGTACTTC
NA	14	TRBV29-1	NA	TRBJ2-3	CSVAWTRTTDTQYF	TGCAGCGTTGCCTGGACGAGGACCACAGATACGCAGTATTTT
few	13	TRBV28	TRBD1	TRBJ1-5	CATVWTGGQPQHF	TGTGCCACAGTGTGGACAGGGGGCCAGCCCCAGCATTTT
NA	16	TRBV30	NA	TRBJ2-1	CAWSLPRTAGYNEQFF	TGTGCCTGGAGTCTTCCTAGGACTGCCGGCTACAATGAGCAGTTCTTC
NA	13	TRBV28	NA	TRBJ1-2	CASRKGSRYGYTF	TGTGCCAGCAGAAAGGGGTCAAGGTATGGCTACACCTTC
NA	15	TRBV6-4	TRBD2	TRBJ2-3	CASSATSGVTDTQYF	TGTGCCAGCAGTGCCACTAGCGGTGTGACAGATACGCAGTATTTT
NA	17	TRBV7-9	TRBD2	TRBJ2-3	CASSLGTSGGITDTQYF	TGTGCCAGCAGCTTAGGGACGAGCGGGGGGATCACAGATACGCAGTATTTT
NA	16	TRBV11-2	NA	TRBJ1-5	CASSLVIGGEGQPQHF	TGTGCCAGCAGCTTAGTTATCGGGGGCGAAGGTCAGCCCCAGCATTTT
NA	14	TRBV4-3	NA	TRBJ1-2	CASSQDVSGRGYTF	TGCGCCAGCAGCCAAGATGTGTCGGGTCGAGGCTACACCTTC
NA	15	TRBV10-3	NA	TRBJ1-1	CAISESGTENTEAFF	TGTGCCATCAGTGAGTCGGGGACGGAGAACACTGAAGCTTTCTTT
NA	12	TRBV28	NA	TRBJ2-7	CASGRLTYEQYF	TGTGCCAGCGGCAGGCTCACCTACGAGCAGTACTTC
NA	15	TRBV6-1	NA	TRBJ2-2	CAGQGSGPNTGELFF	TGTGCCGGACAAGGCTCGGGTCCGAACACCGGGGAGCTGTTTTTT
NA	14	TRBV4-3	NA	TRBJ1-2	CASSQDWGYYGYTF	TGCGCCAGCAGCCAAGATTGGGGGTACTATGGCTACACCTTC
NA	13	TRBV29-1	NA	TRBJ2-2	CSVSGQNTGELFF	TGCAGCGTTTCCGGACAGAACACCGGGGAGCTGTTTTTT
NA	14	TRBV30	NA	TRBJ1-5	CAWVPTGRSQPQHF	TGTGCCTGGGTACCTACCGGGAGGAGTCAGCCCCAGCATTTT
NA	10	TRBV6-5	NA	TRBJ1-2	CASSERFQAF	TGTGCCAGCAGTGAACGGTTTCAAGCCTTC
NA	14	TRBV7-9	TRBD1	TRBJ2-5	CASSLGQPGETQYF	TGTGCCAGCAGCTTGGGACAGCCGGGAGAGACCCAGTACTTC
NA	12	TRBV11-2	NA	TRBJ2-7	CASGGPLREQYF	TGTGCCAGCGGGGGGCCCCTTCGGGAGCAGTACTTC
NA	12	TRBV5-4	NA	TRBJ2-1	CASSPREHEQFF	TGTGCCAGCAGCCCCAGGGAGCATGAGCAGTTCTTC
NA	14	TRBV7-2	NA	TRBJ2-2	CASSLVIRTGELFF	TGTGCCAGCAGCTTAGTAATTCGGACCGGGGAGCTGTTTTTT
NA	15	TRBV2	TRBD2	TRBJ2-1	CASSASGGGYNEQFF	TGTGCCAGCAGTGCTAGCGGGGGCGGGTACAATGAGCAGTTCTTC
NA	15	TRBV19	NA	TRBJ1-5	CASSIPGPSNQPQHF	TGTGCCAGTAGTATCCCAGGGCCCAGCAATCAGCCCCAGCATTTT
NA	15	TRBV5-4	NA	TRBJ2-5	CASSSAADRGETQYF	TGTGCCAGCAGCTCGGCGGCGGACCGCGGTGAGACCCAGTACTTC
NA	15	TRBV6-5	NA	TRBJ2-4	CASSYSSGRENIQYF	TGTGCCAGCAGTTACTCGAGTGGACGAGAGAACATTCAGTACTTC
NA	15	TRBV7-3	NA	TRBJ1-5	CASSLEAGFNQPQHF	TGTGCCAGCAGCTTAGAGGCGGGGTTCAATCAGCCCCAGCATTTT
NA	11	TRBV7-2	NA	TRBJ1-1	CASSLTGEAFF	TGTGCCAGCAGCCTTACGGGGGAAGCTTTCTTT
NA	14	TRBV19	TRBD1	TRBJ2-7	CASSGTGWSYEQYF	TGTGCCAGTAGTGGGACAGGGTGGTCCTACGAGCAGTACTTC
NA	11	TRBV29-1	NA	TRBJ1-2	CSVRPVYGYTF	TGCAGCGTCCGCCCGGTATATGGCTACACCTTC
NA	16	TRBV5-4	TRBD2	TRBJ2-1	CASSSISGGAYNEQFF	TGTGCCAGCAGCTCAATTAGCGGGGGGGCCTACAATGAGCAGTTCTTC
NA	13	TRBV6-5	NA	TRBJ1-5	CASSLQRNQPQHF	TGTGCCAGCAGCCTACAGAGAAATCAGCCCCAGCATTTT
NA	16	TRBV7-2	TRBD2	TRBJ2-7	CASSSTSGGASYEQYF	TGTGCCAGCAGCTCTACTAGCGGGGGCGCCTCCTACGAGCAGTACTTC
once	13	TRBV11-2	NA	TRBJ2-3	CASSLARGDTQYF	TGTGCCAGCAGCTTAGCGAGGGGGGATACGCAGTATTTT
NA	13	TRBV5-1	NA	TRBJ2-1	CASSLWGAGEQFF	TGCGCCAGCAGCTTGTGGGGCGCAGGGGAGCAGTTCTTC
NA	12	TRBV6-5	NA	TRBJ2-1	CASTVGWNEQFF	TGTGCCAGCACGGTAGGCTGGAATGAGCAGTTCTTC
once	14	TRBV5-4	TRBD2	TRBJ2-7	CASSSSGTTYEQYF	TGTGCCAGCAGCTCTAGCGGGACAACCTACGAGCAGTACTTC
NA	14	TRBV7-8	NA	TRBJ2-4	CASSSRGSWNIQYF	TGTGCCAGCAGCTCCAGGGGTTCTTGGAACATTCAGTACTTC
NA	18	TRBV7-6	TRBD2	TRBJ2-1	CASSPRTSGRSSYNEQFF	TGTGCCAGCAGCCCAAGGACTAGCGGGAGGTCATCCTACAATGAGCAGTTCTTC
NA	14	TRBV9	NA	TRBJ2-5	CASSPGTFRETQYF	TGTGCCAGCAGCCCCGGGACCTTCCGTGAGACCCAGTACTTC
once	16	TRBV6-6	TRBD1	TRBJ1-3	CASRLETGRYGNTIYF	TGTGCCAGCAGGCTAGAGACAGGGAGATATGGAAACACCATATATTTT
NA	15	TRBV9	TRBD2	TRBJ2-2	CASSVRTSSTGELFF	TGTGCCAGCAGCGTAAGGACTAGCAGCACCGGGGAGCTGTTTTTT
NA	14	TRBV5-4	NA	TRBJ1-1	CASSQVTVNTEAFF	TGCGCCAGCAGCCAAGTTACGGTGAACACTGAAGCTTTCTTT
few	14	TRBV7-3	NA	TRBJ2-3	CASSPMGVTDTQYF	TGTGCCAGCAGCCCTATGGGGGTGACAGATACGCAGTATTTT
NA	12	TRBV28	NA	TRBJ1-5	CASSFGQQPQHF	TGTGCCAGCAGTTTTGGGCAACAGCCCCAGCATTTT
NA	16	TRBV11-3	NA	TRBJ2-2	CASSLGAAVGTGELFF	TGTGCCAGCAGCTTAGGGGCGGCCGTGGGCACCGGGGAGCTGTTTTTT
NA	19	TRBV7-2	TRBD2	TRBJ2-7	CASSLAPRGSSGGAHEQYF	TGTGCCAGCAGCTTAGCCCCCCGGGGGTCTAGCGGGGGGGCACACGAGCAGTACTTC